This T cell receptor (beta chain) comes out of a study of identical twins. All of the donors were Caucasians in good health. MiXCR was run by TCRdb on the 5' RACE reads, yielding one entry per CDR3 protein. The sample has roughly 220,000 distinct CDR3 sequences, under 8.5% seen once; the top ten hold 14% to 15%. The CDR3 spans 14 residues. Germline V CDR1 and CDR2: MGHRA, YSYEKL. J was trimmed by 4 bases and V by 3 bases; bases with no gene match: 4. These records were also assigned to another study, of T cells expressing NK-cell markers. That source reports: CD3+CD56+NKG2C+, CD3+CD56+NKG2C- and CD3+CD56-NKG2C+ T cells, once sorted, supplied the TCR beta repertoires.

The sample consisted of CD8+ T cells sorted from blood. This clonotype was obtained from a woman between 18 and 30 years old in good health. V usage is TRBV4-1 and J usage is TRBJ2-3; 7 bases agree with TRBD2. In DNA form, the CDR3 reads TGCGCCAGCAGCCAGGGGGGGGTACCAGATACGCAGTATTTT. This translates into CASSQGGVPDTQYF.